This T cell receptor (beta chain) stems from a study of response to subunit inactivated influenza vaccine. TCRdb re-called the RT-PCR reads through MiXCR, storing one row per CDR3 protein. Of 860,000 or so distinct CDR3 sequences listed, over 20% were seen once; the top ten hold about 9.4%. Germline CDR1 and CDR2: MDHEN and SYDVKM. The ends were cut back, 7 bases at V and 5 bases at J, with 18 bases in the middle. The CDR3 is made up of 14 amino acids. This sample comprised PBMCs from blood, obtained less than 6 days after vaccination. The chain carries TRBV28 and TRBJ2-7; possibly TRBD1 for D (6 bases). This receptor was identified in a man in his fifties who received an inactivated influenza vaccine. CDR3 loop: CASTWTAGLHEQYF. The CDR3 coding sequence is TGTGCCAGCACCTGGACAGCTGGTCTCCACGAGCAGTACTTC.